A selection of T cell receptor beta chains follows, all from one sample in a study of T cell changes during pregnancy in multiple sclerosis. Some clones are missing from TCRdb's copy, which holds only in-frame ones; the method was immunoSEQ multiplex PCR. Here the sample spans about 36,000 clones, 88% being singletons. Source: CD4+ T cells from peripheral blood mononuclear cells, taken in the first trimester of pregnancy. The source is a female donor with multiple sclerosis, enrolled in a pregnancy study. CDR3s include the opening cysteine and the closing phenylalanine or tryptophan. A D gene is named only where the DNA matches it firmly. A row's size may be missing; if present it is once, few, many or a size class.

J gene,D gene,V gene,clone size,CDR3 protein,CDR3 DNA
TRBJ2-7,TRBD1,TRBV27,few,CATSRRSQGGYEIYEQYF,TGTGCCACCTCCAGGCGCAGTCAAGGGGGCTATGAGATCTACGAGCAGTACTTC
TRBJ2-2,TRBD2,TRBV14,.,CASSQQRPGLAFTGELFF,TGTGCCAGCAGCCAACAACGACCGGGACTAGCGTTTACCGGGGAGCTGTTTTTT
TRBJ1-5,.,TRBV5-6,.,CASSLDRDQPQHF,TGTGCCAGCAGCTTGGACAGAGATCAGCCCCAGCATTTT
TRBJ1-4,.,TRBV7-9,.,CASSRLHPTNEKLFF,TGTGCCAGCAGCCGACTGCATCCAACTAATGAAAAACTGTTTTTT
TRBJ1-1,.,TRBV20-1,.,CSARRSSEAFF,TGCAGTGCGAGAAGGAGTAGTGAAGCTTTCTTT
TRBJ2-5,.,TRBV7-9,.,CASSLVPRHQETQYF,TGTGCCAGCAGCTTAGTTCCTAGACACCAAGAGACCCAGTACTTC
TRBJ1-2,TRBD1,TRBV28,.,CASRTGTGPYGYTF,TGTGCCAGCAGAACCGGGACAGGGCCCTATGGCTACACCTTC
TRBJ2-1,.,TRBV6-6,once,CASSSRGDEQFF,TGTGCCAGCAGCTCCAGGGGGGATGAGCAGTTCTTC
TRBJ1-6,.,TRBV6-1,.,CASSDLDSPLHF,TGTGCCAGCAGCGATTTAGATTCACCCCTCCACTTT
TRBJ1-5,TRBD1,TRBV27,.,CASSLIGGSPQHF,TGTGCCAGCAGTTTAATAGGGGGCTCGCCCCAGCATTTT
TRBJ2-4,.,TRBV5-8,.,CASSLGVRAKNIQYF,TGTGCCAGCAGCTTGGGCGTACGGGCCAAAAACATTCAGTACTTC
TRBJ1-3,TRBD1,TRBV18,.,CASSLLDRVTGNTIYF,TGTGCCAGCTCATTACTGGACAGGGTGACTGGAAACACCATATATTTT
TRBJ2-5,.,TRBV11-2,.,CASSLDQAVGTQYF,TGTGCCAGCAGCTTAGATCAGGCCGTGGGGACCCAGTACTTC
TRBJ2-2,.,TRBV9,.,CASSQGIGELFF,TGTGCCAGCAGCCAGGGTATCGGGGAGCTGTTTTTT
TRBJ1-2,TRBD1,TRBV28,.,CASSLQGAKNYGYTF,TGTGCCAGCAGTTTACAGGGGGCGAAGAACTATGGCTACACCTTC
TRBJ2-1,TRBD2,TRBV7-8,once,CASSLLAGGANEQFF,TGTGCCAGCAGCCTACTAGCGGGAGGAGCTAATGAGCAGTTCTTC
TRBJ1-5,TRBD1,TRBV19,.,CASSNLDRGRFQPQHF,TGTGCCAGTAGTAACCTGGACAGGGGGCGGTTTCAGCCCCAGCATTTT
TRBJ2-2,.,TRBV7-2,.,CASRRPGVNTGELFF,TGTGCCAGCAGGCGCCCCGGGGTGAACACCGGGGAGCTGTTTTTT
TRBJ2-7,.,TRBV19,.,CATSQRRAYEQYF,TGTGCCACCAGCCAGCGGCGCGCCTACGAGCAGTACTTC
TRBJ2-7,TRBD1,TRBV6-1,.,CASSVNRGAYYEQYF,TGTGCCAGCAGTGTGAACAGGGGGGCCTACTACGAGCAGTACTTC
TRBJ2-2,TRBD1,TRBV5-4,.,CASSRRDRLNTGELFF,TGTGCCAGCAGTCGCCGGGACAGACTGAACACCGGGGAGCTGTTTTTT
TRBJ2-2,TRBD1,TRBV4-2,.,CASSQDGQGGTGELFF,TGTGCCAGCAGCCAAGATGGACAGGGCGGAACCGGGGAGCTGTTTTTT
TRBJ2-7,TRBD2,TRBV5-5,.,CASSLAAGESYEQYF,TGTGCCAGCAGCTTGGCGGCGGGGGAGTCCTACGAGCAGTACTTC
TRBJ1-3,.,TRBV28,.,CASRQPPGNTIYF,TGTGCCAGCAGACAACCCCCGGGAAACACCATATATTTT
TRBJ2-1,.,TRBV7-9,few,CASSSYRDNEQFF,TGTGCCAGCAGCTCATACAGGGACAATGAGCAGTTCTTC
TRBJ1-2,.,TRBV27,few,CASSVGTGGDYGYTF,TGTGCCAGCAGTGTGGGGACGGGGGGCGACTATGGCTACACCTTC
TRBJ1-1,.,TRBV10-2,once,CASSEGQMMNTEAFF,TGCGCCAGCAGTGAGGGACAAATGATGAACACTGAAGCTTTCTTT
TRBJ2-7,TRBD2,TRBV27,.,CASSFQAGSGYEQYF,TGTGCCAGCAGTTTTCAAGCGGGATCGGGGTACGAGCAGTACTTC
TRBJ2-2,.,TRBV9,.,CASSRDTGELFF,TGTGCCAGCAGCCGGGACACCGGGGAGCTGTTTTTT
TRBJ1-2,TRBD1,TRBV25-1,.,CASSGRDRGEGYGYTF,TGTGCCAGCAGTGGCCGGGACAGGGGAGAGGGCTATGGCTACACCTTC
TRBJ1-2,.,TRBV9,.,CASSVASANYGYTF,TGTGCCAGCAGCGTAGCTTCAGCTAACTATGGCTACACCTTC
TRBJ2-3,TRBD2,TRBV2,few,CASRRTSGSADTQYF,TGTGCCAGCAGGAGGACTAGCGGGAGTGCAGATACGCAGTATTTT
TRBJ2-5,TRBD2,TRBV5-1,.,CASSLDGGGLQETQYF,TGCGCCAGCAGCTTGGATGGCGGGGGGCTCCAAGAGACCCAGTACTTC
TRBJ1-1,.,TRBV5-5,.,CASSLGAAGMNTEAFF,TGTGCCAGCAGCTTGGGGGCAGCAGGCATGAACACTGAAGCTTTCTTT
TRBJ2-7,.,TRBV19,.,CASSIGGYSYEQYF,TGTGCCAGTAGTATAGGAGGGTATTCCTACGAGCAGTACTTC
TRBJ2-2,TRBD1,TRBV11-2,.,CASSRTGAVGELFF,TGTGCCAGCAGCAGGACAGGGGCCGTCGGGGAGCTGTTTTTT
TRBJ2-2,.,TRBV6-1,.,CASSVSGHTGELFF,TGTGCCAGCAGTGTTTCAGGCCACACCGGGGAGCTGTTTTTT
TRBJ1-1,.,TRBV10-3,.,CASSSPKTVNTEAFF,TGTGCCAGCAGTTCGCCCAAAACAGTGAACACTGAAGCTTTCTTT
TRBJ2-5,.,TRBV14,.,CASSQESGQETQYF,TGTGCCAGCAGCCAAGAGTCCGGGCAAGAGACCCAGTACTTC
TRBJ1-2,.,TRBV18,.,CASSLGGADGYTF,TGTGCCAGCTCACTAGGTGGGGCTGATGGCTACACCTTC
TRBJ2-7,TRBD1,TRBV4-1,.,CASSQVQQGGSYEQYF,TGCGCCAGCAGCCAAGTCCAACAGGGGGGCTCCTACGAGCAGTACTTC
TRBJ1-2,TRBD1,TRBV19,once,CASLPQGGNYGYTF,TGTGCCAGCCTGCCCCAGGGGGGTAACTATGGCTACACCTTC
TRBJ1-1,.,TRBV21-1,.,CASSKGPGGSGTEAFF,TGTGCCAGCAGCAAAGGCCCGGGAGGGAGTGGTACTGAAGCTTTCTTT
TRBJ2-7,.,TRBV30,.,CAWSAPVGARYF,TGTGCCTGGAGTGCACCGGTAGGGGCGAGGTACTTC
TRBJ2-1,TRBD2,TRBV27,.,CASSLKAGGVTYNEQFF,TGTGCCAGCAGTTTGAAAGCGGGAGGTGTGACCTACAATGAGCAGTTCTTC